The sequence of this TCR beta chain was determined in a study of cytomegalovirus exposure and HLA in healthy donors (dated by TCRdb to the late 2010s). Broadly, across the study: An earlier analysis of 550 to 700 of the donors reported 250 to 300 Gb of sequence data and some 100 million unique TCR beta sequences from about 179 million T cells. Approximately 310 gigabases of sequencing data and tens of millions of unique TCR sequences were included in an early release covering over 600 HLA-typed donors. Of the roughly 400 genotyped donors, 65% to 90% were placed in the genetic ancestry cluster associated with self-reported Caucasian donors. The study was designed to test whether signatures of past pathogen exposure could be identified by cataloging public T cell receptors. The study used immunosequencing to profile the T cell repertoires of approximately 640 subjects and linked those repertoires to cytomegalovirus serostatus. Besides the first cohort of roughly 640 subjects, a separate validation cohort made up of 120 different subjects was used. To predict cytomegalovirus infection status, the study combined high-throughput TCR immunosequencing, statistical association of individual TCRs with disease status, and machine learning. To study patterns of TCR occurrence, a later analysis re-analyzed previously published TCR beta repertoires from around 700 donors and added high-resolution HLA genotyping. Rather than drawing on any new phenotypic data, the later analysis identified candidate immune exposures from TCR beta sequences and the way those sequences occurred across donors. An earlier analysis of some 600 of the donors applied high-throughput TCR beta sequencing to assess whether each TCR beta V gene segment acted as functional or pseudogenic. Donor age, sex, ethnicity and CMV serostatus were compiled together with the repertoire data. Genome-wide SNP genotypes for about 60% of the roughly 670 donors were used in a later genetic analysis, which treated that subset as a discovery cohort. All discovery cohort repertoires had been generated using a single sequencing platform. Both class I and class II loci were covered by HLA typing, at four-digit resolution. The number of donors typed differed by locus, with roughly 629-640 for A, B, C, DRB1 and DQB1, 522 for DQA1, 606 for DPA1, and over 400 for DPB1. Four to six DR-DQ haplotypes were handled as single units for association and clustering, since linkage in the cohort was strong. Among about 410 genotyped donors of the cohort, an average of roughly 230,000 unique TCR beta nucleotide sequences was sequenced per donor, of which roughly 18% were non-productive.

This clone came up a few times. Its recognized antigen is unknown. Base qualities were left out, and no much larger clone turns up one base away. The method behind the library was the immunoSEQ multiplex PCR assay. For the multiplex PCR, a mixture combining 60 forward primers for TCR Vbeta segments and 13 reverse primers for TCR Jbeta segments was used. The CDR3 region of rearranged TCR beta genes was amplified from genomic DNA by a multiplex PCR assay. The Illumina HiSeq System was used to sequence the amplified TCR beta libraries as 87-base-pair reads. As for the authors' bioinformatics: A later analysis counted about 82 million unique TCR beta chains across the 666 repertoires, and about 10 million of these chains were shared by at least two donors. Raw reads were error-corrected and collapsed into unique sequences by a nearest-neighbor algorithm in which closely related sequences were merged to remove PCR and sequencing errors. CDR3 sequences were aligned to IMGT reference sequences to assign V, D and J gene segments. For a sequence to be retained, a match of at least six nucleotides to both a V gene segment and a J gene segment was required. A rearrangement was called productive if the CDR3 had no stop codons and remained in frame with V and J, and every other rearrangement was called non-productive. Following IMGT convention, CDR3 was defined as the stretch from the second conserved V-encoded cysteine to the conserved J-encoded phenylalanine. In an earlier analysis of 587 of the donors, sequences lacking an unambiguous match to a single V gene segment were excluded. An earlier analysis of 587 of the donors classified V segments as functional when productive rearrangements were above 56.7% and as segregating when the standard deviation between donors was above 5%. A statistical classification framework was built to diagnose cytomegalovirus status from the catalog of TCR beta chain sequences. V and J gene assignment, in a later analysis, came from comparing TCR nucleotide sequences with IMGT/GENE-DB human TR gene sequences. In a later analysis, CDR3 sequences and most-parsimonious VDJ recombination scenarios were assigned using the TCRdist pipeline. In a later analysis, every TCR beta chain was defined by the combination of its CDR3 amino acid sequence and its V-gene family, and reads without a unique V-gene family were dropped. A later analysis removed 592 highly shared, low-generation-probability nucleotide sequences to deal with suspected cross-contamination and a sequencing artifact. In a later analysis, a clonal expansion index was calculated for each public chain from normalized within-repertoire ranks of inferred template counts. Generation probabilities in a later analysis came from a VDJ recombination model fitted to out-of-frame rearrangements, and those results were checked against IGoR. Hypergeometric tests were used in a later analysis to score TCR-TCR, TCR-HLA and TCR-CMV co-occurrence, with a repertoire-size bias correction applied to the TCR pairs. False discovery rates were estimated in a later analysis by permuting HLA or CMV assignments 20 times. In a later analysis, co-occurring TCRs were grouped with DBSCAN, and TCRdist sequence similarity was added when clustering was performed within HLA-allele-positive subsets. Repertoires with fewer than 30,000 or more than 120,000 public chains, plus five repertoires with anomalous nucleotide sharing, were excluded from co-occurrence clustering. TCRdb re-hosts the immuneACCESS table, in-frame sequences only. Its copies lack some clones; in the studies checked, an unresolved V gene accounts for under half of them, and the cause for the rest is not known. D and trimming come from the DNA, and the V and J calls and clone size come from that table. This sample holds around 140,000 clones; about 9.2% were observed only once. In total, the top ten clones hold about 7.5% of the sample.

Its CDR3 holds 16 amino acids, cysteine through phenylalanine. The kept DNA is CDR3 alone, 48 bases in frame from the first base. Via the germline V gene (reference sequence), CDR1 is SGHNT and CDR2 YYREEE. Germline trimming amounts to 2 bases on V and 3 bases on J, with 8 as the count of junction bases outside the gene matches. General findings and caveats noted by the study authors: Immune exposure information for the cohort was limited to CMV serostatus. According to a later analysis, TCR association rates differed among HLA loci, with DRB1 alleles showing the most associated TCRs and HLA-C alleles showing the fewest. In a later analysis, several top co-occurrence clusters were reported to appear linked to parvovirus B19, influenza, CMV and Epstein-Barr virus. An association between a missense DCLRE1C variant and V-gene and J-gene trimming of TCR beta chains was found in a later genetic analysis and replicated in an independent cohort. Roughly uniform sequencing depth across donors was assumed in presence/absence analyses, although this assumption may not hold. It was suggested by the authors that the approach could potentially be generalized to other disease states and immunological phenotypes. A later analysis associated 16,951 TCR beta sequences with specific HLA alleles at a false discovery rate of 0.05. In a later analysis, HLA-associated TCR beta chains showed more clonal expansion and lower generation probabilities than non-associated chains that were equally common. Linkage disequilibrium might explain the correlated functional status among segregating V segments, but an unknown experimental factor could not be ruled out. The classifier was reported to diagnose cytomegalovirus status with high specificity and sensitivity in both the original cohort and the validation cohort. According to a later analysis, most CMV-associated TCR beta chains appeared to be HLA-restricted, and the HLA associations seemed to be driven largely by CMV exposure. The study listed approximately 150 TCR beta chains as associated with cytomegalovirus. In vitro tests confirmed that three of the cytomegalovirus-associated TCR beta chains recognize cytomegalovirus antigens. In this cohort, only TCR beta chains were sequenced, and detectable features were limited by the absence of alpha or paired-chain data. In a later genetic analysis, fewer N-insertions in productive TCRs were reported among donors in an Asian-associated ancestry cluster than the roughly 710-donor mean. Assigning TCR associations to individual alleles was difficult when HLA alleles, especially DR and DQ, strongly co-occurred. A further reported finding was that TCR beta sequences accurately predicted the HLA-A and HLA-B alleles for most subjects in the first cohort. Most TCR sequences were seen in very few donors, while some public TCRs were found in many individuals. The earlier analysis of 450 to 700 of the donors excluded approximately 15 rarely observed V segments, including chromosome 9 orphons, because counts were too low. A cluster of highly shared sequence variants was judged likely to be a technical artifact of the sequencing pipeline. Because the 87-base-pair reads could not distinguish some IMGT-functional V segments, including TRBV6-2 and TRBV6-3, those segments were excluded. Because HLA typing was unavailable for some donors at each locus, only the typed subset was used in association tests. An earlier analysis of approximately 570 of the donors showed that most TCR beta V segments appeared in productive rearrangements either about 87% or about 30% of the time, which broadly matched IMGT annotations.

The cohort consisted of hundreds of healthy bone marrow donors. At the time of sampling, all cohort members were nominally healthy, though unrecorded immune exposures were likely present. The donor was CMV seropositive and belonged to the group of some 290 seropositive cohort members. Every donor gave a peripheral blood sample, and the peripheral blood mononuclear cells from that sample were used for TCR beta sequencing. Genomic DNA was extracted from the blood cell samples with the Qiagen DNeasy Blood Extraction Kit. Rearrangement joined TRBV5-4 to TRBJ1-2; 9 middle bases align to TRBD1. Sequencing used PBMCs. The receptor comes from a woman in her forties in good health and CMV-seropositive. The nucleotides are TGTGCCAGCAGCTTAGGGTTTAGGACAGGGGACTATGGCTACACCTTC. It translates as CASSLGFRTGDYGYTF.